The subject of this entry is one T cell receptor (beta chain). Its antigen is not yet known. Within one base of it there is no much larger clone, and no base qualities were kept. Sorted unstimulated T cells and proliferating T cells recovered from mixed lymphocyte reactions were subjected to TCRbeta CDR3 sequencing. Fresh whole blood from 9 to 11 HLA-typed healthy donors was used to isolate PBMCs. Libraries were built with the immunoSEQ multiplex PCR assay. The deep sequencing platform assayed about 91,000 TCR templates per sample. Genomic DNA extracted from sorted T cells was the material used for TCRbeta CDR3 sequencing. In the source study's methods: The R programming language was used for clonal analysis of TCRbeta CDR3 data. Alloreactive CD4+ and CD8+ clones were defined by comparing unstimulated samples with post-reaction CFSE-low samples. By matching sequences to the repertoires of sorted unstimulated Treg and non-Treg cells, each alloreactive CD4+ clone was assigned a regulatory or non-regulatory origin. TCRdb holds this immuneACCESS table with in-frame rearrangements only. Some clones are missing; in checked studies, unresolved V genes explain under half, and the rest has no known cause. V and J calls and clone size are those listed in that table; D and trimming were worked out from the DNA. This sample lists more than 85,000 clones; roughly 89% were detected once. Clones ranked in the top ten supply approximately 1.2% of the sample.

This sample is drawn from a study of siplizumab effects on memory and regulatory T cells (dated by TCRdb to about 2019). Notes on the research overall: The study looked at the effect of siplizumab, an anti-CD2 antibody, on alloreactive T-cell subsets in allogeneic mixed lymphocyte reactions made from human PBMCs. Study-wide conclusions, independent of this receptor: Because sequences below about 10^-5 frequency were poorly captured, only a minor fraction of alloreactive clones could be mapped to unstimulated subsets. The cumulative frequency of alloreactive sequences traceable to unstimulated CD4+ memory T cells was significantly reduced by siplizumab. Among mappable alloreactive CD4+ clones, an average Treg-derived fraction of roughly 70% was observed with siplizumab, compared with 26.9% in control reactions. Compared with memory T cells, unstimulated naive T cells appeared more diverse, and naive cells seemed to make a substantial contribution to the alloresponse. For roughly 75-95% of proliferating CD4+ or CD8+ clones, no naive or memory phenotype could be assigned. No functional confirmation was obtained for the suppressive function of proliferating Tregs from siplizumab cultures.

The junction carries 17 bases between V and J, which are trimmed by 5 bases and 9 bases respectively. The CDR3 holds 15 amino acids from the cysteine to the phenylalanine. The entry retains the CDR3 DNA only, 45 bases that are in frame from base 1. Based on the germline V gene, the CDR1 and CDR2 sequences are SGHTA and FQGNSA. The V and J segments used are TRBV7-2 and TRBJ1-6; perhaps TRBD1 is the D gene, with 6 bases matching. The clonotype was recovered from a human donor in good health. The sample taken for sequencing was CD4+ T cells sorted from blood. The CDR3 region reads CASSPRDILVSPLHF. The DNA is TGTGCCAGCAGCCCCCGGGACATCCTTGTTTCACCCCTCCACTTT.